This record looks at one T cell receptor beta chain sequence and its context. As yet, its antigen is unknown. Germline V gives CDR1 SGHNT, CDR2 YYREEE (reference sequence). J lost 2 bases, V lost 4 bases, and 7 bases had no gene match. The CDR3 is 15 residues long. The record originates from a study of T cell responses to AZD1222 COVID-19 vaccine. The study's findings and limits: The sample set comprised mostly white British donors with more females, and clonal diversity was possibly underestimated.

The table came from immunoSEQ multiplex PCR; TCRdb's copy has only in-frame clones and leaves some out. The table includes about 100,000 clones, around 89% detected once. The rearrangement joins TRBV5-4 to TRBJ2-3, with 7 bases identical to TRBD2. Specimen: peripheral blood, collected on day 0 of AZD1222 vaccination. The origin of this receptor is an adult in good health. CDR3 region: CASSLNGRPTDTQYF. CDR3 nucleotide sequence: TGTGCCAGCAGCCTAAACGGGAGGCCCACAGATACGCAGTATTTT.